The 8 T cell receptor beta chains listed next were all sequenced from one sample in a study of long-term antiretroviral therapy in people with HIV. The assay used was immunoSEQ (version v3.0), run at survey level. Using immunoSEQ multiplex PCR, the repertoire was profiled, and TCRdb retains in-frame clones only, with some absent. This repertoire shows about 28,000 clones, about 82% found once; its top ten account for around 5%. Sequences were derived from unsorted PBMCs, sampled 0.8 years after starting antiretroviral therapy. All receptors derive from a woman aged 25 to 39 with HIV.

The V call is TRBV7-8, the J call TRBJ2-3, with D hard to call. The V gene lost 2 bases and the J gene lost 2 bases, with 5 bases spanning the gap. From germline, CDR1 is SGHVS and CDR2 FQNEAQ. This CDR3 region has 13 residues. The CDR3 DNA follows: TGTGCCAGCAGCTTAATGGTCACAGATACGCAGTATTTT. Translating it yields CASSLMVTDTQYF.

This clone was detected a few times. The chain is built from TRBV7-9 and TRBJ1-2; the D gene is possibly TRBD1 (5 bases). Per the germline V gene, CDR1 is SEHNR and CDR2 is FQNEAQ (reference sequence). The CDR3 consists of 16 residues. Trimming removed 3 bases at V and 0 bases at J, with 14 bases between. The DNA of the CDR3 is TGTGCCAGCAGCTTTTTTCAGGGTAATTCTAACTATGGCTACACCTTC. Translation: CASSFFQGNSNYGYTF.

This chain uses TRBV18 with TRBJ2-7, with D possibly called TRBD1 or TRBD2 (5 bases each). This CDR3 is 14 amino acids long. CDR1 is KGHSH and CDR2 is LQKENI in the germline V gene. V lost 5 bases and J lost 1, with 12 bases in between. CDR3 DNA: TGTGCCAGCTCAGCGCAGTGGGGGTCCTACGAGCAGTACGTC. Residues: CASSAQWGSYEQYV.

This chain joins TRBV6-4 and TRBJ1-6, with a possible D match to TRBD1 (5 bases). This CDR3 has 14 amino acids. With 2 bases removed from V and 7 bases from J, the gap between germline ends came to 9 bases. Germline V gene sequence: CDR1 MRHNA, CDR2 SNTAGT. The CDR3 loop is CASSDGEGNSPLHF. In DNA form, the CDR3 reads TGTGCCAGCAGTGACGGGGAGGGGAATTCACCCCTCCACTTT.

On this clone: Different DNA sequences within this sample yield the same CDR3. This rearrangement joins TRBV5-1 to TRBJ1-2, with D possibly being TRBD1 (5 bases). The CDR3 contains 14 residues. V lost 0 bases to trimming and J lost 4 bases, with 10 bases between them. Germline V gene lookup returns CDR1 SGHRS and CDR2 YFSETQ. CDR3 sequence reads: CASSLGQGGYGYTF. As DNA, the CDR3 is TGCGCCAGCAGCTTGGGGCAGGGAGGCTATGGCTACACCTTC. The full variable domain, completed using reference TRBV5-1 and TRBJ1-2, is KAGVTQTPRYLIKTRGQQVTLSCSPISGHRSVSWYQQTPGQGLQFLFEYFSETQRNKGNFPGRFSGRQFSNSRSEMNVSTLELGDSALYLCASSLGQGGYGYTFGSGTRLTVV.

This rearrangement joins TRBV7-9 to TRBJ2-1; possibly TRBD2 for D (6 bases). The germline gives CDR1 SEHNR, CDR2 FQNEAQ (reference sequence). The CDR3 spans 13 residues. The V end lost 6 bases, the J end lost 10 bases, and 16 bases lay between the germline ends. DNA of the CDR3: TGTGCCAGCAGGGGACTTGGAGCTGGGGAGCAGTTCTTC. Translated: CASRGLGAGEQFF. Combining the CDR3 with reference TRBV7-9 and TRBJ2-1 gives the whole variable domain DTGVSQNPRHKITKRGQNVTFRCDPISEHNRLYWYRQTLGQGPEFLTYFQNEAQLEKSRLLSDRFSAERPKGSFSTLEIQRTEQGDSAMYLCASRGLGAGEQFFGPGTRLTVL.

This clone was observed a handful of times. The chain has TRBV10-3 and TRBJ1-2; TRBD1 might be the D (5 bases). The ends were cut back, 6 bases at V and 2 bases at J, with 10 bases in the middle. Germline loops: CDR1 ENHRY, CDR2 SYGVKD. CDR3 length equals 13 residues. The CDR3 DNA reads TGTGCCATCAGCCCACAGGAGAACTATGGCTACACCTTC. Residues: CAISPQENYGYTF.

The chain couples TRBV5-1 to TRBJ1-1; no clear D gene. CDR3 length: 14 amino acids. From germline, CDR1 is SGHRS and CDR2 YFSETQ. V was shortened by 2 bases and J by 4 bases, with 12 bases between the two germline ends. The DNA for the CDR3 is TGCGCCAGCAGCTTCGAGGGTTCGGTCACTGAAGCTTTCTTT. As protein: CASSFEGSVTEAFF.